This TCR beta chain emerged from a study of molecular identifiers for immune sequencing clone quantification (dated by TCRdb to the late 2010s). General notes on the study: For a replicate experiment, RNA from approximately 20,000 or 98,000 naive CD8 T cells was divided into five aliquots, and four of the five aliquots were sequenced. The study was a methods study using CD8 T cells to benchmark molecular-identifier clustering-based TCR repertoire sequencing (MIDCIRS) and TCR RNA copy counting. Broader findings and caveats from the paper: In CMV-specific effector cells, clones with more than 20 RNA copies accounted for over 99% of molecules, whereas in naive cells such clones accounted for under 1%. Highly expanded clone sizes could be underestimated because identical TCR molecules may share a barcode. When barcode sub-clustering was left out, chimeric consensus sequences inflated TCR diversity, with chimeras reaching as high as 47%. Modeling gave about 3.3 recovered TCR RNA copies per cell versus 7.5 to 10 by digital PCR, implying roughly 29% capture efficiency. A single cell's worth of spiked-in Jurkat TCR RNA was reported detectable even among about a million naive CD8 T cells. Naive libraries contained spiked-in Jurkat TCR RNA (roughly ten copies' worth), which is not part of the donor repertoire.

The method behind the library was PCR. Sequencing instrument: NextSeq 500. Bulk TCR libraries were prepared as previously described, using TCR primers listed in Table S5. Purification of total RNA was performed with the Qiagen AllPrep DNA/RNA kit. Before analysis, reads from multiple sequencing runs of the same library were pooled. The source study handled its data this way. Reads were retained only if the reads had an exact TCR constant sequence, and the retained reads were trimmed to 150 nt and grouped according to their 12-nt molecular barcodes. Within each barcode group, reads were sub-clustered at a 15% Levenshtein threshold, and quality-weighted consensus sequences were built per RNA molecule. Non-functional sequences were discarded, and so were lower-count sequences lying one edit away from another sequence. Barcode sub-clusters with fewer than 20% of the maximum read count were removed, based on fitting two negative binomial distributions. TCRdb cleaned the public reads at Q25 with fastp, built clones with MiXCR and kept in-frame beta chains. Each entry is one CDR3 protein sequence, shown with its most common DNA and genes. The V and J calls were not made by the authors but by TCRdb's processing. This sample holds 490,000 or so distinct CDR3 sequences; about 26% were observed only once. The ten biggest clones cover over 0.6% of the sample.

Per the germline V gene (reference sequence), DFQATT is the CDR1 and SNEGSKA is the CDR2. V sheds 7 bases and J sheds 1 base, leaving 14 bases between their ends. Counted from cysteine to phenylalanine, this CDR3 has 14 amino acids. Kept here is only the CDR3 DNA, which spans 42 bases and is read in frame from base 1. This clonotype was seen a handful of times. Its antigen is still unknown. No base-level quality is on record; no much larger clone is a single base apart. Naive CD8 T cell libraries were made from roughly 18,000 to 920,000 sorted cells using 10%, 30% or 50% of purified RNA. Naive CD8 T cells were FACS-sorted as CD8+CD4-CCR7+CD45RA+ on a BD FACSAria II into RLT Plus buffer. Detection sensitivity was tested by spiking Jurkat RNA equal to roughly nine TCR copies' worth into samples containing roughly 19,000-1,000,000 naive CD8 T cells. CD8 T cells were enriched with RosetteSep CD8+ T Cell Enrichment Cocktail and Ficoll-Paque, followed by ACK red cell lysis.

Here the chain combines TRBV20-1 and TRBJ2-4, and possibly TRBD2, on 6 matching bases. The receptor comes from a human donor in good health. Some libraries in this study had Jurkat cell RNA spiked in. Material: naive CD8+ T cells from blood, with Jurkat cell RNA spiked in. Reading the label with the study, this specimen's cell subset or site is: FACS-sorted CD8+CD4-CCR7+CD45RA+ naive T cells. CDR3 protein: CSGTKEGAKNIQYF. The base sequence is TGCAGTGGGACTAAGGAGGGGGCCAAAAACATTCAGTACTTC.